Shown below are 21 T cell receptor beta chains from a single sample sequenced in a study of blood T cell repertoires in COVID-19. Clones were sequenced by immunoSEQ multiplex PCR, and TCRdb holds only the in-frame ones, with some missing. The sample lists 120,000 or so clones, roughly 80% occurring once. Sequences were obtained from peripheral blood. These receptors all stem from a man between 65 and 85 years old with acute or convalescent COVID-19.

The chain combines TRBV10-3 with TRBJ2-2; D gene uncertain. CDR1 ENHRY and CDR2 SYGVKD come from the germline V gene. This CDR3 has 15 residues. Deletions cut 0 bases from V and 4 bases from J, with 9 bases between. The CDR3 region is CAISESRMSTGELFF. The CDR3 DNA reads TGTGCCATCAGTGAGTCGAGGATGAGCACCGGGGAGCTGTTTTTT.

The chain carries TRBV6-5 and TRBJ1-1; perhaps TRBD1 as D (6 bases). V was cut by 0 bases and J by 2 bases, with 13 bases left in between. In germline, CDR1 is MNHEY, CDR2 SVGAGI. The CDR3 covers 16 residues. The CDR3 DNA sequence: TGTGCCAGCAGTTACTCCAGGGGCCCTGTTAACACTGAAGCTTTCTTT. This translates into CASSYSRGPVNTEAFF.

The chain has TRBV28 and TRBJ1-1; 11 positions agree with TRBD1. V lost 5 bases, J lost 5 bases, and 4 bases stayed unmatched. Germline-derived CDR1 and CDR2 are MDHEN and SYDVKM. CDR3 length: 14 amino acids. CDR3 loop: CASSAGTGGTEAFF. In DNA form, the CDR3 reads TGTGCCAGCAGTGCCGGGACAGGGGGGACTGAAGCTTTCTTT.

V gene TRBV11-3 combines with J gene TRBJ2-2, with D maybe TRBD1 (7 bases). Trimming shortened V by 4 bases and J by 1 base, and 22 bases separated the two germline ends. The CDR3 spans 19 residues. Germline-derived CDR1 and CDR2 are SGHNT and YENEEA. CDR3 sequence reads: CASSSSGQGGLWNTGELFF. CDR3 coding DNA: TGTGCCAGCAGCTCCTCCGGGCAGGGGGGATTATGGAACACCGGGGAGCTGTTTTTT.

The genes are TRBV18 and TRBJ1-4; D is ambiguous. Trimming removed 3 bases at V and 0 bases at J, with 14 bases between. CDR3 size: 17 residues. Germline V gene sequence: CDR1 KGHSH, CDR2 LQKENI. DNA for the CDR3: TGTGCCAGCTCACCGAATAGCTTGAGCGCAACTAATGAAAAACTGTTTTTT. It codes for CASSPNSLSATNEKLFF.

This clone was counted a few times. The chain combines TRBV5-1 with TRBJ1-6; TRBD1 matches 9 bases. The germline gives CDR1 SGHRS, CDR2 YFSETQ. Germline trimming cut 0 bases from V and 10 bases from J; bases unmatched to any gene: 5. This CDR3 has 15 residues. DNA of the CDR3: TGCGCCAGCAGCTTGGGGGGACAGGGAAGCTCACCCCTCCACTTT. Translating gives CASSLGGQGSSPLHF. Looking up the rest from reference TRBV5-1 and TRBJ1-6 gives the full variable domain: KAGVTQTPRYLIKTRGQQVTLSCSPISGHRSVSWYQQTPGQGLQFLFEYFSETQRNKGNFPGRFSGRQFSNSRSEMNVSTLELGDSALYLCASSLGGQGSSPLHFGNGTRLTVT.

The gene calls are TRBV27 and TRBJ1-1; D gene uncertain. This CDR3 spans 12 amino acids. CDR1 is MNHEY, CDR2 SMNVEV, per germline (reference sequence). V lost 6 bases and J lost 7, with 12 bases in between. Written as DNA, the CDR3 is TGTGCCAGCAGCGGACCCGGGAGTGAAGCTTTCTTT. It yields the protein CASSGPGSEAFF.

The V gene is TRBV7-6, the J gene TRBJ2-2, with 9 bases lining up with TRBD1. The germline CDR1 and CDR2 sequences are SGHVS and FNYEAQ. V lost 3 bases to trimming and J lost 6 bases; unmatched junction nucleotides: 14. The CDR3 sequence is 18 residues long. The CDR3 loop reads CASSFRRRTGGVPGELFF. DNA of the CDR3: TGTGCCAGCAGCTTTAGACGCCGAACAGGGGGCGTTCCCGGGGAGCTGTTTTTT. The full variable domain, with the rest looked up from reference TRBV7-6 and TRBJ2-2, is GAGVSQSPRYKVTKRGQDVALRCDPISGHVSLYWYRQALGQGPEFLTYFNYEAQQDKSGLPNDRFSAERPEGSISTLTIQRTEQRDSAMYRCASSFRRRTGGVPGELFFGEGSRLTVL.

This chain connects TRBV2 to TRBJ2-5; D is perhaps TRBD2 (5 bases). Germline assignment: CDR1 SNHLY and CDR2 FYNNEI. Trimming removed 7 bases from V and 3 bases from J, with 15 bases in between. The CDR3 spans 14 residues. The CDR3 region has the DNA TGTGCCAGCACCCCACTAGTACGGGAAGAGACCCAGTACTTC. The encoded protein is CASTPLVREETQYF.

The rearrangement uses TRBV5-4 and TRBJ2-2; no clear D gene. The CDR3 is made up of 16 amino acids. Between the trimmed V and J ends, which lost 4 bases and 0 bases, there was a span of 13 bases. Germline V gene sequence: CDR1 SGHNT, CDR2 YYREEE (reference sequence). CDR3 DNA: TGTGCCAGCAGCCCTGGCGGTCGCACGAACACCGGGGAGCTGTTTTTT. Encoded protein: CASSPGGRTNTGELFF.

The chain links TRBV12-3 or TRBV12-4 to TRBJ1-5, with D unresolved. V was trimmed by 4 bases and J by 6 bases, leaving 7 bases between them. The CDR3 extends over 12 amino acids. The CDR3 nucleotides are TGTGCCAGCAGTTCTCAGGTTCAGCCCCAGCATTTT. Translated: CASSSQVQPQHF.

The gene calls are TRBV6-6 and TRBJ2-7; TRBD1 matches at 8 bases. CDR3 length: 14 residues. The germline V gene encodes CDR1 MNHNY and CDR2 SVGAGI (reference sequence). The ends lost 7 bases at V and 2 bases at J; junction bases unmatched: 7. CDR3 protein: CASTLIQGAYEQYF. As DNA, the CDR3 is TGTGCCAGCACCCTAATACAGGGGGCCTACGAGCAGTACTTC.

This sequence joins TRBV15 and TRBJ1-5; D is ambiguous. Germline V gene data show CDR1 as LNHNV and CDR2 as YYDKDF (reference sequence). V lost 1 base and J lost 6, with 4 bases in between. The CDR3 spans 12 residues. CDR3 protein: CATSRVLQPQHF. Here the CDR3 DNA reads TGTGCCACCAGCAGAGTTCTTCAGCCCCAGCATTTT.

This rearrangement joins TRBV25-1 to TRBJ1-5, with D possibly being TRBD1 (6 bases). The germline CDR1 and CDR2 sequences are MGHDK and SYGVNS. This CDR3 region has 13 residues. V was clipped by 4 bases and J by 5 bases, with 9 bases between them. The CDR3: CASSGYRDQPQHF. The CDR3 nucleotides read TGTGCCAGCAGTGGTTACAGGGATCAGCCCCAGCATTTT.

This clone was picked up a small number of times. This rearrangement joins TRBV9 to TRBJ2-2; 8 nucleotides match TRBD1. The CDR3 runs to 16 residues. V lost 4 bases to trimming and J lost 1 base; unmatched junction nucleotides: 6. The germline gives CDR1 SGDLS, CDR2 YYNGEE. The CDR3 spells CASSRRGQGNTGELFF. CDR3 nucleotide sequence: TGTGCCAGCAGCAGACGTGGACAGGGGAACACCGGGGAGCTGTTTTTT.

V gene TRBV28 combines with J gene TRBJ2-1, with TRBD2 identical over 11 bases. J gave up 4 bases and V 4 bases, and 15 bases lay outside the gene matches. The CDR3 has 19 residues. CDR1 is MDHEN, CDR2 SYDVKM, per germline. The CDR3 DNA sequence: TGTGCCAGCAGTTCTTGGGCGGGGTTAGCGGGAGGGCGGTACAATGAGCAGTTCTTC. Encoded protein: CASSSWAGLAGGRYNEQFF. The full variable domain, in which reference TRBV28 and TRBJ2-1 provide the parts outside the CDR3, is DVKVTQSSRYLVKRTGEKVFLECVQDMDHENMFWYRQDPGLGLRLIYFSYDVKMKEKGDIPEGYSVSREKKERFSLILESASTNQTSMYLCASSSWAGLAGGRYNEQFFGPGTRLTVL.

V usage is TRBV5-1 and J usage is TRBJ2-5; TRBD2 matches at 10 bases. J lost 5 bases, V lost 1 base, and 8 bases had no gene match. The CDR3 runs 16 residues. The germline gives CDR1 SGHRS, CDR2 YFSETQ. CDR3 in amino acids: CASSLRLSGGAETQYF. CDR3 in DNA: TGCGCCAGCAGCTTGAGGTTGAGCGGGGGGGCCGAGACCCAGTACTTC.

This rearrangement joins TRBV11-2 to TRBJ2-1, with 12 bases fitting TRBD2. V gave up 2 bases and J gave up 8 bases; unmatched junction bases: 10. Germline assignment: CDR1 SGHAT and CDR2 FQNNGV. CDR3 length equals 17 residues. CDR3: CASSLWTSGVPIDEQFF. CDR3 bases: TGTGCCAGCAGCTTATGGACTAGCGGGGTGCCTATAGATGAGCAGTTCTTC.

The chain combines TRBV16 with TRBJ2-7; 10 bases fit TRBD1. With 4 bases clipped from V and 1 base from J, the junction kept 7 bases outside the gene matches. The CDR3 totals 16 residues. CDR1 is KGHSY, CDR2 FQNENV, per germline. The CDR3, as DNA: TGTGCCAGCAGCCCAGACCCGGGACAGGGGTCCTACGAGCAGTACTTC. Encoded protein: CASSPDPGQGSYEQYF.

Concerning this clone: Different DNA sequences within this sample yield the same CDR3. The V gene is TRBV28, the J gene TRBJ1-2; D gene ambiguous. The CDR3 loop spans 11 amino acids. Germline-derived CDR1 and CDR2 are MDHEN and SYDVKM. V was shortened by 4 bases and J by 3 bases, with 3 bases between the two germline ends. The CDR3 loop is CASSSDYGYTF. The CDR3 bases are TGTGCCAGCAGTTCGGACTATGGCTACACCTTC.

This sequence joins TRBV5-6 and TRBJ1-2; 7 nucleotides match TRBD1. J gave up 3 bases and V 5 bases, and 10 bases lay outside the gene matches. Germline CDR1 SGHDT, CDR2 YYEEEE. The CDR3 length is 15 residues. The CDR3 region has the DNA TGTGCCAGCAGATCAGGACAGGTCGGTGACTATGGCTACACCTTC. Translation: CASRSGQVGDYGYTF.